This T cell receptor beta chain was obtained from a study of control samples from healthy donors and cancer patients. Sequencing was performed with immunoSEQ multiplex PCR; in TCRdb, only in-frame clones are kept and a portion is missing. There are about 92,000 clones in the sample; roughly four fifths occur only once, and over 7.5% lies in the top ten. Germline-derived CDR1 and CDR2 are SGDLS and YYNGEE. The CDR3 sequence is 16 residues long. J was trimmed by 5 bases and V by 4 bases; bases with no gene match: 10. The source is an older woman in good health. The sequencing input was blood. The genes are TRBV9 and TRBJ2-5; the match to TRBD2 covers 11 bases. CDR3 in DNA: TGTGCCAGCAGCACAGAAGCTAGCGGGAGGCTTGAGACCCAGTACTTC. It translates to CASSTEASGRLETQYF. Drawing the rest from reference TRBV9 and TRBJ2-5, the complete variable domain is DSGVTQTPKHLITATGQRVTLRCSPRSGDLSVYWYQQSLDQGLQFLIQYYNGEERAKGNILERFSAQQFPDLHSELNLSSLELGDSALYFCASSTEASGRLETQYFGPGTRLLVL.